The rows below give T cell receptor beta chains drawn from one sample of a study of radiation and T cells in renal cell carcinoma. Here immunoSEQ multiplex PCR was the method, and the copy in TCRdb shows in-frame clones only, minus some. Of 18,000 or so clones in the sample, approximately 59% were seen once. Sample: tumor tissue, taken from a patient whose treatment was nephrectomy without radiotherapy. The receptors shown here come from a man aged 50-60 years with renal cell carcinoma. CDR3s include the opening cysteine and the closing phenylalanine or tryptophan. Fields, in order: CDR3 protein, CDR3 DNA, clone size, D gene, J gene, V gene. A D gene is named only where the DNA matches it firmly. Not all rows give a size; the values are once, few, many and, for expanded clones, a class.

CDR3 protein: CASSLTGQGSNNQPQHF
CDR3 DNA: TGTGCCAGCAGTCTCACCGGACAGGGGTCAAACAATCAGCCCCAGCATTTT
clone size: once
D gene: TRBD1
J gene: TRBJ1-5
V gene: TRBV27

CDR3 protein: CASSLGPAGGQETQYF
CDR3 DNA: TGTGCCAGCAGCTTGGGGCCGGCGGGAGGGCAAGAGACCCAGTACTTC
clone size: once
D gene: TRBD2
J gene: TRBJ2-5
V gene: TRBV5-6

CDR3 protein: CASSLFAWETQYF
CDR3 DNA: TGTGCCAGCAGCCTCTTCGCCTGGGAGACCCAGTACTTC
clone size: NA
D gene: NA
J gene: TRBJ2-5
V gene: TRBV4-2

CDR3 protein: CASSLDGAGQETQYF
CDR3 DNA: TGTGCTAGCAGCTTAGACGGAGCAGGGCAAGAGACCCAGTACTTC
clone size: NA
D gene: NA
J gene: TRBJ2-5
V gene: TRBV7-7

CDR3 protein: CASSKPSTSGRTLNYEQYF
CDR3 DNA: TGTGCCAGCAGCAAACCGTCGACTAGCGGGAGAACTTTGAACTACGAGCAGTACTTC
clone size: NA
D gene: NA
J gene: TRBJ2-7
V gene: TRBV21-1

CDR3 protein: CASRAGGLDEKLFF
CDR3 DNA: TGTGCCAGCAGAGCAGGGGGATTGGATGAAAAACTGTTTTTT
clone size: NA
D gene: TRBD1
J gene: TRBJ1-4
V gene: TRBV6-1

CDR3 protein: CASSLDGRNTEAFF
CDR3 DNA: TGCGCCAGCAGCTTGGACGGGAGGAACACTGAAGCTTTCTTT
clone size: NA
D gene: NA
J gene: TRBJ1-1
V gene: TRBV5-1

CDR3 protein: CASSYGQGAGNTIYF
CDR3 DNA: TGTGCCAGCAGTTACGGACAGGGGGCTGGAAACACCATATATTTT
clone size: once
D gene: TRBD1
J gene: TRBJ1-3
V gene: TRBV6-6

CDR3 protein: CASSPGTRTEAFF
CDR3 DNA: TGTGCCAGCAGTCCTGGGACACGCACTGAAGCTTTCTTT
clone size: NA
D gene: NA
J gene: TRBJ1-1
V gene: TRBV2

CDR3 protein: CASSEGLRRTEAFF
CDR3 DNA: TGTGCCAGCAGTGAGGGGCTCAGACGCACTGAAGCTTTCTTT
clone size: few
D gene: NA
J gene: TRBJ1-1
V gene: TRBV2

CDR3 protein: CASLTSGRFADTQYF
CDR3 DNA: TGTGCCAGCCTGACTAGCGGGAGGTTCGCAGATACGCAGTATTTT
clone size: NA
D gene: TRBD2
J gene: TRBJ2-3
V gene: TRBV2

CDR3 protein: CASSPWTGGDGYTF
CDR3 DNA: TGTGCCAGCAGTCCCTGGACAGGGGGTGATGGCTACACCTTC
clone size: few
D gene: TRBD1
J gene: TRBJ1-2
V gene: TRBV6-4

CDR3 protein: CASSPHPNTEAFF
CDR3 DNA: TGTGCCAGCAGCCCCCATCCGAACACTGAAGCTTTCTTT
clone size: NA
D gene: NA
J gene: TRBJ1-1
V gene: TRBV7-2

CDR3 protein: CASSLGTGGNYGYTF
CDR3 DNA: TGTGCCAGCAGCCTAGGCACAGGAGGTAACTATGGCTACACCTTC
clone size: NA
D gene: NA
J gene: TRBJ1-2
V gene: TRBV6-6

CDR3 protein: CASSARGSGEKLFF
CDR3 DNA: TGTGCCAGTAGTGCCAGGGGTTCGGGTGAAAAACTGTTTTTT
clone size: few
D gene: NA
J gene: TRBJ1-4
V gene: TRBV19

CDR3 protein: CASSLNRGETQYF
CDR3 DNA: TGTGCCAGCAGCTTAAATCGCGGAGAGACCCAGTACTTC
clone size: NA
D gene: NA
J gene: TRBJ2-5
V gene: TRBV7-2

CDR3 protein: CASSQDIGRAINNSPLHF
CDR3 DNA: TGCGCCAGCAGCCAAGATATTGGAAGGGCTATCAATAATTCACCCCTCCACTTT
clone size: NA
D gene: NA
J gene: TRBJ1-6
V gene: TRBV4-3

CDR3 protein: CATSSRTSRNEQFF
CDR3 DNA: TGTGCCACCAGCAGCCGGACTAGCAGGAATGAGCAGTTCTTC
clone size: NA
D gene: TRBD2
J gene: TRBJ2-1
V gene: TRBV15

CDR3 protein: CASSVGPDNSYEQYF
CDR3 DNA: TGTGCCAGCAGCGTAGGCCCGGACAATTCCTACGAGCAGTACTTC
clone size: NA
D gene: NA
J gene: TRBJ2-7
V gene: TRBV9

CDR3 protein: CASSKDSQFYGYTF
CDR3 DNA: TGTGCCAGCAGCAAGGACAGCCAATTCTATGGCTACACCTTC
clone size: once
D gene: NA
J gene: TRBJ1-2
V gene: TRBV11-2

CDR3 protein: CASSEQGNYGYTF
CDR3 DNA: TGTGCCAGCAGTGAACAGGGTAACTATGGCTACACCTTC
clone size: NA
D gene: NA
J gene: TRBJ1-2
V gene: TRBV2

CDR3 protein: CSVQEVGYTF
CDR3 DNA: TGCAGCGTTCAGGAAGTTGGCTACACCTTC
clone size: few
D gene: NA
J gene: TRBJ1-2
V gene: TRBV29-1

CDR3 protein: CASSRRTGDTEAFF
CDR3 DNA: TGCGCCAGCAGCCGGCGGACAGGGGACACTGAAGCTTTCTTT
clone size: NA
D gene: TRBD1
J gene: TRBJ1-1
V gene: TRBV4-1

CDR3 protein: CASSQDEGEKLFF
CDR3 DNA: TGCGCCAGCAGCCAAGATGAGGGTGAAAAACTGTTTTTT
clone size: NA
D gene: NA
J gene: TRBJ1-4
V gene: TRBV4-3

CDR3 protein: CASSQDGRDWQFF
CDR3 DNA: TGCGCCAGCAGCCAAGATGGGAGGGACTGGCAGTTCTTC
clone size: once
D gene: TRBD2
J gene: TRBJ2-1
V gene: TRBV4-3

CDR3 protein: CASSIGGSSNQPQHF
CDR3 DNA: TGTGCCAGTAGTATAGGTGGCAGTAGCAATCAGCCCCAGCATTTT
clone size: NA
D gene: NA
J gene: TRBJ1-5
V gene: TRBV19

CDR3 protein: CASEPRTGSNQPQHF
CDR3 DNA: TGTGCCAGCGAACCCCGGACAGGGAGCAATCAGCCCCAGCATTTT
clone size: few
D gene: TRBD1
J gene: TRBJ1-5
V gene: TRBV19

CDR3 protein: CASSGGIFTDTQYF
CDR3 DNA: TGCGCCAGCAGCGGGGGGATTTTCACAGATACGCAGTATTTT
clone size: NA
D gene: NA
J gene: TRBJ2-3
V gene: TRBV4-3

CDR3 protein: CASSTSPQGRLGYTF
CDR3 DNA: TGTGCCAGCAGTACCTCTCCTCAGGGAAGGTTAGGCTACACCTTC
clone size: NA
D gene: NA
J gene: TRBJ1-2
V gene: TRBV28

CDR3 protein: CASSQGTGRGEKLFF
CDR3 DNA: TGCGCCAGCAGCCAAGGGACAGGGCGGGGTGAAAAACTGTTTTTT
clone size: medium-sized
D gene: TRBD1
J gene: TRBJ1-4
V gene: TRBV4-1

CDR3 protein: CASSYGSQGLYEQYF
CDR3 DNA: TGTGCCAGCAGTTACGGGAGTCAGGGGCTCTACGAGCAGTACTTC
clone size: NA
D gene: NA
J gene: TRBJ2-7
V gene: TRBV6-5

CDR3 protein: CASSLALGRGTEAFF
CDR3 DNA: TGCGCCAGCAGCTTGGCGCTGGGCCGTGGGACTGAAGCTTTCTTT
clone size: NA
D gene: NA
J gene: TRBJ1-1
V gene: TRBV5-1

CDR3 protein: CASSREYEQYF
CDR3 DNA: TGTGCCAGCAGCCGGGAGTACGAGCAGTACTTC
clone size: few
D gene: NA
J gene: TRBJ2-7
V gene: TRBV14

CDR3 protein: CAISEYTDSGNTIYF
CDR3 DNA: TGTGCCATCAGTGAGTACACAGACTCTGGAAACACCATATATTTT
clone size: NA
D gene: NA
J gene: TRBJ1-3
V gene: TRBV10-3

CDR3 protein: CASNPGDATGFEQYF
CDR3 DNA: TGTGCCAGCAACCCAGGGGACGCTACGGGATTCGAGCAGTACTTC
clone size: NA
D gene: NA
J gene: TRBJ2-7
V gene: TRBV9

CDR3 protein: CASATTGVMYEQYF
CDR3 DNA: TGCGCCAGTGCCACGACAGGGGTTATGTACGAGCAGTACTTC
clone size: NA
D gene: TRBD1
J gene: TRBJ2-7
V gene: TRBV5-1

CDR3 protein: CAIRSGQGGDYEQYF
CDR3 DNA: TGTGCCATCAGATCTGGACAGGGAGGAGACTACGAGCAGTACTTC
clone size: NA
D gene: TRBD1
J gene: TRBJ2-7
V gene: TRBV10-3

CDR3 protein: CASSRDVGGNTIYF
CDR3 DNA: TGTGCCAGCAGCCGGGACGTTGGTGGAAACACCATATATTTT
clone size: many
D gene: NA
J gene: TRBJ1-3
V gene: TRBV7-2

CDR3 protein: CASSQLGVERNTIYF
CDR3 DNA: TGTGCCAGCAGCCAATTGGGAGTTGAGAGAAACACCATATATTTT
clone size: NA
D gene: NA
J gene: TRBJ1-3
V gene: TRBV14

CDR3 protein: CASSYSPGKREQYF
CDR3 DNA: TGTGCCAGCAGTTACTCGCCAGGGAAAAGGGAGCAGTACTTC
clone size: once
D gene: NA
J gene: TRBJ2-7
V gene: TRBV6-5

CDR3 protein: CASSPGPQLNTEAFF
CDR3 DNA: TGTGCCAGCAGTCCCGGCCCCCAGCTGAACACTGAAGCTTTCTTT
clone size: NA
D gene: NA
J gene: TRBJ1-1
V gene: TRBV7-2

CDR3 protein: CASSSDRGSTNEKLFF
CDR3 DNA: TGTGCCAGCAGCTCAGACAGGGGATCAACTAATGAAAAACTGTTTTTT
clone size: NA
D gene: TRBD1
J gene: TRBJ1-4
V gene: TRBV7-9

CDR3 protein: CASSPWGPYKVQYF
CDR3 DNA: TGTGCCAGCAGTCCTTGGGGTCCCTATAAGGTTCAGTACTTC
clone size: NA
D gene: NA
J gene: TRBJ2-4
V gene: TRBV2

CDR3 protein: CASSPLEGRRTEAFF
CDR3 DNA: TGTGCCAGCAGCCCTCTGGAGGGCCGCCGGACTGAAGCTTTCTTT
clone size: once
D gene: NA
J gene: TRBJ1-1
V gene: TRBV4-2

CDR3 protein: CAIRDLEELFF
CDR3 DNA: TGTGCCATCAGGGATTTAGAGGAGCTGTTTTTT
clone size: NA
D gene: NA
J gene: TRBJ2-2
V gene: TRBV10-3

CDR3 protein: CASSPGQFNQPQHF
CDR3 DNA: TGTGCCAGCAGCCCGGGACAGTTCAATCAGCCCCAGCATTTT
clone size: few
D gene: TRBD1
J gene: TRBJ1-5
V gene: TRBV9

CDR3 protein: CASSLVRGNTEAFF
CDR3 DNA: TGTGCCAGCAGCTTAGTAAGGGGGAACACTGAAGCTTTCTTT
clone size: NA
D gene: NA
J gene: TRBJ1-1
V gene: TRBV7-9

CDR3 protein: CASSTTGVGTDTQYF
CDR3 DNA: TGTGCCAGCAGCACTACTGGGGTAGGCACAGATACGCAGTATTTT
clone size: NA
D gene: NA
J gene: TRBJ2-3
V gene: TRBV7-3

CDR3 protein: CASSTRQFLTNYGYTF
CDR3 DNA: TGTGCCAGTAGTACCAGACAGTTCCTAACTAACTATGGCTACACCTTC
clone size: NA
D gene: NA
J gene: TRBJ1-2
V gene: TRBV19

CDR3 protein: CAISEGRNTEAFF
CDR3 DNA: TGTGCCATCAGTGAAGGCAGGAACACTGAAGCTTTCTTT
clone size: few
D gene: NA
J gene: TRBJ1-1
V gene: TRBV10-3

CDR3 protein: CASSPRRDSNQPQHF
CDR3 DNA: TGTGCCAGCAGTCCCCGCAGGGATAGCAATCAGCCCCAGCATTTT
clone size: many
D gene: NA
J gene: TRBJ1-5
V gene: TRBV6-1